This T cell receptor (beta chain) was captured in a study of blood T cell repertoires in COVID-19. Study in general: Italy, Spain and the United States were the sources of the convalescent and acute COVID-19 samples. Sample material is recorded as cDNA or gDNA derived from T cells, B-cell-depleted T cells, or PBMCs.

CDR3 size: 16 residues. Trimming took 5 bases from V and 0 from J; bases not matched to a gene: 5. The germline V gene encodes CDR1 SGHTA and CDR2 FQGNSA. In the source study's methods: Amplified reference gene primers provided the basis for estimating nucleated cell counts. TCRdb's copy holds only in-frame clones and misses some; the assay was immunoSEQ multiplex PCR. V, J and clone size are taken as reported in that table, and D and trimming were inferred from the DNA itself. The table shows over 140,000 clones, with about 79% occurring only once. Sequencing was done on a sample of peripheral blood. V and J are TRBV7-2 and TRBJ2-7, with TRBD2 matching 12 bases. This sequence was found in a woman older than 75 with active or convalescent COVID-19. CDR3 in amino acids: CASSASGGGSSYEQYF. The CDR3 region has the DNA TGTGCCAGCAGCGCTAGCGGGGGGGGTAGCTCCTACGAGCAGTACTTC.